The entry below gives a single T cell receptor (beta chain) sequence along with its context. Its antigen is still unknown. The data are from a study of CD8 T cells in ankylosing spondylitis. Findings of the study overall: Some of these motif variants have turned up before, in reports on reactive arthritis synovial fluid and blood. Significant enrichment of disease-linked clones was reportedly seen in matched ankylosing spondylitis synovial fluid.

This CDR3 has 14 amino acids. Trimming shortened V by 0 bases and J by 5 bases, and 8 bases separated the two germline ends. CDR1 and CDR2 from the germline V gene are ENHRY and SYGVKD. A single record per CDR3 protein comes from TCRdb applying MiXCR to the 5' RACE reads. The sample has more than 200,000 distinct CDR3 sequences; roughly a quarter are singletons. The sequence was collected from a male donor with ankylosing spondylitis or in good health (not recorded which). The V and J genes are TRBV10-3 and TRBJ2-1; possible D gene TRBD2, 6 bases. The sample was blood, either unsorted or a sorted T cell fraction (not recorded which). In nucleotides, the CDR3 is TGTGCCATCAGTGAGTCCTGGGGGGACAATGAGCAGTTCTTC. It translates to CAISESWGDNEQFF.